This T cell receptor beta chain was obtained from a study of Ad26.COV2.S vaccination and SARS-CoV-2 variants. V was clipped by 2 bases and J by 5 bases, with 3 bases between them. CDR1 is LGHDT, CDR2 YNNKEL, per germline (reference sequence). The CDR3 runs to 11 residues. Treatment denoted: about 20 received Ad26.COV2.S at low or high dose, single or two shots; about five received placebo; per-sample allocation not given. Collection of the samples took place on day 63 after the first injection of vaccine or placebo. An adult donor aged 18-55 years was enrolled in Boston. It was Wuhan-strain SARS-CoV-2 spike that the Ad26 vaccine vector expressed. The protocol was immunoSEQ multiplex PCR, while the TCRdb copy is restricted to in-frame clones and leaves out a portion. The sample has hundreds of thousands of clones, 89% seen once.

This TCR was recovered from a person aged 18-65 years who received the Ad26.COV2.S COVID-19 vaccine or a placebo. This specimen consisted of peripheral blood, obtained in a trial of Ad26.COV2.S vaccine versus placebo. The V and J genes are TRBV3-1 (or the pseudogene TRBV3-2) and TRBJ2-5; no reliable D call. This CDR3 reads CASSQLETQYF. For the CDR3, the DNA is TGTGCCAGCAGCCAATTGGAGACCCAGTACTTC.